These 11 T cell receptor beta chains came from one sample sequenced in a study of Ad26.COV2.S vaccination and SARS-CoV-2 variants. Treatment given: about 20 received Ad26.COV2.S at low or high dose, single or two shots; several received placebo; per-sample allocation not given. The study sampled participants on day 63 after the first vaccine or placebo injection. Repertoires were generated with immunoSEQ multiplex PCR, while TCRdb's copy carries only in-frame clones and drops some. The sample has 300,000 to 400,000 clones, 86% seen once; the top ten hold about 10%. The material was peripheral blood, obtained in a trial of Ad26.COV2.S vaccine versus placebo. The receptors were sampled from a person between 18 and 65 years old who received the Ad26.COV2.S COVID-19 vaccine or a placebo.

This chain uses TRBV4-2 with TRBJ1-1; no clear D. With 4 bases removed from V and 1 base from J, the gap between germline ends came to 7 bases. CDR1 is LGHNA, CDR2 YNFKEQ, per germline. CDR3 length: 13 residues. DNA of the CDR3: TGTGCCAGCAGCCCGACTCAGAACACTGAAGCTTTCTTT. Translation: CASSPTQNTEAFF.

The chain combines TRBV7-2 with TRBJ2-5; 10 bases are a match to TRBD2. There are 14 residues in the CDR3. The V segment lost 2 bases and the J segment 5 bases; nucleotides outside the gene matches: 2. Germline CDR1 reads SGHTA; CDR2 reads FQGNSA. CDR3 residues: CASSLQRGGETQYF. The CDR3 coding sequence is TGTGCCAGCAGCTTACAGCGGGGGGGGGAGACCCAGTACTTC.

V usage is TRBV2 and J usage is TRBJ1-1; TRBD1 matches at 8 bases. The junction had 14 bases not matched to a gene; V was cut back by 5 bases and J by 6 bases. The CDR3 extends over 16 amino acids. CDR1 SNHLY and CDR2 FYNNEI come from the germline V gene. CDR3 sequence reads: CASSNSGGIGKSEAFF. The CDR3 DNA reads as TGTGCCAGCAGTAATTCAGGGGGCATCGGTAAGTCTGAAGCTTTCTTT.

The chain combines TRBV28 with TRBJ2-3; D is possibly TRBD2 (7 bases). Trimming removed 6 bases from V and 1 base from J, with 23 bases in between. This CDR3 has 18 amino acids. Germline CDR1 and CDR2: MDHEN and SYDVKM. The CDR3 sequence: CASSPWGGASRGTDTQYF. CDR3 in DNA: TGTGCCAGCAGCCCCTGGGGGGGCGCAAGTCGAGGCACAGATACGCAGTATTTT.

The V call is TRBV18, the J call TRBJ1-1, with TRBD1 matching 7 bases. The CDR3 length is 16 residues. V shed 2 bases, J shed 0 bases, and the junction held 6 bases outside the gene matches. Germline CDR1 and CDR2: KGHSH and LQKENI. The CDR3 DNA reads as TGTGCCAGCTCACCATACGACAGGGACATGAACACTGAAGCTTTCTTT. It yields the protein CASSPYDRDMNTEAFF.

This clone occurred a few times. The V and J genes are TRBV4-3 and TRBJ1-6; D is possibly TRBD1 (6 bases). The CDR3 totals 16 residues. Germline V CDR1 and CDR2: LGHNA, YSLEER. Between the trimmed V and J ends, which lost 4 bases and 4 bases, there was a span of 14 bases. CDR3 residues: CASSPRQALYNSPLHF. The CDR3 bases are TGCGCCAGCAGCCCGAGACAGGCGCTGTATAATTCACCCCTCCACTTT.

The chain employs TRBV5-6 and TRBJ2-7; no clear D gene. This CDR3 contains 15 residues. Germline values: CDR1 SGHDT, CDR2 YYEEEE. The V gene lost 4 bases and the J gene lost 4 bases, with 18 bases spanning the gap. In nucleotides, the CDR3 is TGTGCCAGCAGCCCCGGATGGGGTCTAGGTTACGAGCAGTACTTC. It is translated as CASSPGWGLGYEQYF.

The V call is TRBV6-6, the J call TRBJ1-5, with 9 bases fitting TRBD1. The CDR3 has 15 amino acids. Germline lookup yields CDR1 MNHNY and CDR2 SVGAGI (reference sequence). V lost 5 bases, J lost 5 bases, and 7 bases stayed unmatched. The CDR3 sequence: CASSQLDRGYQPQHF. The CDR3 DNA is TGTGCCAGCAGTCAGCTGGACAGGGGCTATCAGCCCCAGCATTTT.

The chain employs TRBV5-4 and TRBJ1-5; D ambiguous. The CDR3 is 13 residues long. V lost 0 bases and J lost 4, with 5 bases in between. Germline-derived CDR1 and CDR2 are SGHNT and YYREEE (reference sequence). CDR3 in DNA: TGTGCCAGCAGCTTGGACAATAATCAGCCCCAGCATTTT. Protein: CASSLDNNQPQHF.

The sample holds a few counts of this clone. The V call is TRBV5-1, the J call TRBJ2-7; tentative D call: TRBD1 (5 bases). Trimming removed 0 bases from V and 4 bases from J, with 20 bases in between. This CDR3 is 17 amino acids long. Germline CDR1 and CDR2: SGHRS and YFSETQ. CDR3 region: CASSLEGLGRVNYEQYF. The CDR3 DNA follows: TGCGCCAGCAGCTTGGAAGGGCTTGGCAGGGTTAATTACGAGCAGTACTTC. Together with reference TRBV5-1 and TRBJ2-7, the CDR3 gives the full variable domain: KAGVTQTPRYLIKTRGQQVTLSCSPISGHRSVSWYQQTPGQGLQFLFEYFSETQRNKGNFPGRFSGRQFSNSRSEMNVSTLELGDSALYLCASSLEGLGRVNYEQYFGPGTRLTVT.

This clone was counted between two and nine times. The chain has TRBV12-3 or TRBV12-4 and TRBJ2-7, with no clear D. V was cut by 6 bases and J by 3 bases, with 9 bases left in between. The CDR3 has 12 amino acids. The CDR3 coding sequence is TGTGCCAGCAGCCCAGGAAACTACGAGCAGTACTTC. Protein sequence: CASSPGNYEQYF.